The 31 T cell receptor beta chains presented below share a single source sample, sequenced in a study of T cells in Graves' hyperthyroidism and ophthalmopathy (dated by TCRdb to about 2019). The library was prepared using multiplex PCR. Sequenced using an Illumina HiSeq 2000. The TCR beta CDR3 regions were amplified from the RNA transcripts. The TCR CDR3 was subjected to a first round of RT-PCR using the HTBI primer set and the Qiagen OneStep RT-PCR kit. The public reads were run again by TCRdb, first through fastp at Q25 and then through MiXCR, and only productive beta chains were kept. Under each unique CDR3 protein, matching rows form one entry showing the most common genes and DNA. This sample has 500,000 or so distinct CDR3 sequences in its table, and 15% to 20% of those were observed once. Clones ranked in the top ten supply over 25% of the sample. Sequenced sample: blood. The receptors shown here come from a woman in her thirties with Graves' ophthalmopathy.

V gene TRBV28 combines with J gene TRBJ2-2; 8 bases match TRBD2. The CDR3 is made up of 15 amino acids. With V trimmed by 3 bases and J by 6 bases, 6 bases remained unmatched. CDR1 and CDR2 from the germline V gene are MDHEN and SYDVKM. The CDR3 is CASSLVGREAGELFF. Written as DNA, the CDR3 is TGTGCCAGCAGTTTGGTGGGGCGGGAGGCCGGGGAGCTGTTTTTT. The full variable domain, its missing parts supplied by reference TRBV28 and TRBJ2-2, is DVKVTQSSRYLVKRTGEKVFLECVQDMDHENMFWYRQDPGLGLRLIYFSYDVKMKEKGDIPEGYSVSREKKERFSLILESASTNQTSMYLCASSLVGREAGELFFGEGSRLTVL.

This clonotype was counted only a few times. In DNA, the CDR3 is TGTGCCAGTAGCGGACTAGCGGGAGTCTACAATGAGCAGTTCTTC. The encoded protein is CASSGLAGVYNEQFF. V usage is TRBV19 and J usage is TRBJ2-1; TRBD2 matches at 13 bases. CDR1 and CDR2 (germline): LNHDA, SQIVND (reference sequence). CDR3 length: 15 amino acids. V shed 6 bases and J 3 bases; nucleotides not matched to a gene: 2.

This clonotype was recorded at least ten times. This sequence joins TRBV5-1 and TRBJ1-5; D perhaps matches TRBD1 (5 bases). The CDR3 loop spans 14 amino acids. V was pared by 4 bases and J by 5 bases, with 13 bases between. Germline V gives CDR1 SGHRS, CDR2 YFSETQ. The CDR3 reads CASSAAGSDQPQHF. Here the CDR3 DNA reads TGCGCCAGCAGCGCCGCAGGGAGCGATCAGCCCCAGCATTTT. Complete variable domain (other parts from reference TRBV5-1 and TRBJ1-5): KAGVTQTPRYLIKTRGQQVTLSCSPISGHRSVSWYQQTPGQGLQFLFEYFSETQRNKGNFPGRFSGRQFSNSRSEMNVSTLELGDSALYLCASSAAGSDQPQHFGDGTRLSIL.

This clonotype was counted at least ten times. This chain uses TRBV2 with TRBJ1-1; D is unclear. Per germline, CDR1 SNHLY and CDR2 FYNNEI. V was shortened by 7 bases and J by 0 bases, with 6 bases between the two germline ends. CDR3 length: 12 residues. This CDR3 reads CASMVLNTEAFF. Written as DNA, the CDR3 is TGTGCCAGCATGGTACTGAACACTGAAGCTTTCTTT.

This clonotype has a count of ten or more. The chain joins TRBV7-2 to TRBJ2-7; 7 nucleotides match TRBD1. Per germline, CDR1 SGHTA and CDR2 FQGNSA. V shed 1 base, J shed 6 bases, and the junction held 3 bases outside the gene matches. This CDR3 comprises 13 residues. DNA for the CDR3: TGTGCCAGCAGCTTAGAGCCAGGGGGCGAGCAGTACTTC. This translates into CASSLEPGGEQYF.

The table lists this clonotype with a few counts. This sequence joins TRBV19 and TRBJ2-1; 10 bases are shared with TRBD1. The CDR3 consists of 14 residues. The germline V gene has CDR1 LNHDA and CDR2 SQIVND (reference sequence). V dropped 3 bases and J dropped 9; count of bases not matched to a gene: 5. The CDR3 here is CASSMVGTGVEQFF. The CDR3 bases are TGTGCCAGTAGTATGGTGGGGACAGGGGTTGAGCAGTTCTTC.

The rearrangement uses TRBV7-3 and TRBJ1-2; perhaps TRBD1 as D (6 bases). The CDR3 is 14 residues long. Germline V gene data show CDR1 as SGHTA and CDR2 as FQGTGA. The ends were cut back, 5 bases at V and 5 bases at J, with 15 bases in the middle. The CDR3 nucleotides are TGTGCCAGCAGCCTCGAGGACAGACGATATGGCTACACCTTC. Its protein product is CASSLEDRRYGYTF.

The chain uses TRBV10-3 and TRBJ1-1, with D possibly TRBD1 on 5 matching bases. Between the trimmed V and J ends, which lost 3 bases and 1 base, there was a span of 9 bases. CDR3 length: 14 residues. Germline V gene data show CDR1 as ENHRY and CDR2 as SYGVKD. This CDR3 reads CAISDWTKNTEAFF. CDR3 DNA sequence: TGTGCCATCAGTGATTGGACAAAGAACACTGAAGCTTTCTTT.

The rearrangement uses TRBV3-1 and TRBJ2-1; 13 bases are shared with TRBD2. The V gene's germline CDR1 is LGHDT and CDR2 YNNKEL (reference sequence). V lost 4 bases to trimming and J lost 4 bases; unmatched junction nucleotides: 16. The CDR3 sequence is 20 residues long. CDR3: CASSPRRGLAGLRVYNEQFF. CDR3 sequence (DNA): TGTGCCAGCAGCCCCCGACGGGGACTAGCGGGATTAAGGGTTTACAATGAGCAGTTCTTC.

This clonotype was seen ten or more times. The chain employs TRBV3-1 and TRBJ1-3; D is ambiguous. The CDR3 totals 16 residues. Looked up from germline, CDR1 is LGHDT and CDR2 is YNNKEL (reference sequence). V was pared by 1 base and J by 1 base, with 11 bases between. CDR3 amino acids: CASSQGRGGSGNTIYF. The CDR3 region has the DNA TGTGCCAGCAGCCAAGGGCGGGGTGGGTCTGGAAACACCATATATTTT.

This clonotype was seen ten or more times. The chain links TRBV15 to TRBJ1-4; D remains unclear. The CDR3 runs 12 residues. Germline V CDR1 and CDR2: LNHNV, YYDKDF (reference sequence). V was clipped by 3 bases and J by 7 bases, with 6 bases between them. CDR3 bases: TGTGCCACCAGCAGGGTCGGTGAAAAACTGTTTTTT. Its translation: CATSRVGEKLFF.

This clonotype was seen many times. The J gene is TRBJ2-2, the V gene TRBV11-1; D gene uncertain. V gave up 5 bases and J gave up 1 base, with 14 bases separating them. Looked up from germline, CDR1 is SGHAT and CDR2 is FQDESV (reference sequence). The CDR3 has 16 amino acids. The chain's CDR3 is CASSLSGPKNTGELFF. The DNA of the CDR3 is TGTGCCAGCAGCCTCTCCGGGCCAAAGAACACCGGGGAGCTGTTTTTT.

The chain combines TRBV20-1 with TRBJ1-1, with D unresolved. The CDR3 is made up of 11 amino acids. Germline values: CDR1 DFQATT, CDR2 SNEGSKA (reference sequence). The V end was cut by 4 bases, the J end by 2 bases, with 5 bases between. Here the CDR3 reads CSAMVNTEAFF. The CDR3 DNA reads as TGCAGTGCTATGGTCAACACTGAAGCTTTCTTT.

As for this clonotype: A much larger clone lies one base from this, so it may be a read error. Given the absence of the conserved phenylalanine or tryptophan at the CDR3 end, a read error is likely. V is TRBV3-1 and J is TRBJ2-1; possibly TRBD1 for D (6 bases). The CDR3 length is 17 residues. Deletions cut 1 base from V and 3 bases from J, with 16 bases between. CDR1 is LGHDT and CDR2 is YNNKEL in the germline V gene (reference sequence). The CDR3 protein is CASSQAGQGWFYNEQFL. CDR3 coding DNA: TGTGCCAGCAGCCAAGCGGGTCAGGGGTGGTTCTACAATGAGCAGTTCCTC.

In its sample, this clonotype was seen many times. This chain joins TRBV7-6 and TRBJ2-7, with D tentatively TRBD2 (5 bases). Germline CDR1 SGHVS, CDR2 FNYEAQ. The CDR3 is made up of 14 amino acids. V lost 1 base and J 7 bases, leaving 14 bases between the germline ends. The CDR3 sequence is CASSLEASSGEQYF. The CDR3 DNA follows: TGTGCCAGCAGCTTAGAGGCTAGCTCGGGAGAGCAGTACTTC.

J is TRBJ2-5 and V is TRBV4-2, with no clear D. The CDR3 runs to 12 residues. V gave up 4 bases and J gave up 5 bases, with 8 bases separating them. CDR1 LGHNA and CDR2 YNFKEQ come from the germline V gene. As DNA, the CDR3 is TGTGCCAGCAGCCCCAGTGATGAGACCCAGTACTTC. Amino acid sequence: CASSPSDETQYF.

At least ten counts were recorded for this clonotype. The chain recombines TRBV6-1 with TRBJ1-1; D unclear. Trimming removed 5 bases at V and 5 bases at J, with 15 bases between. The CDR3 has 14 residues. Germline lookup yields CDR1 MNHNS and CDR2 SASEGT. The CDR3 coding sequence is TGTGCCAGCAGTTTCGGCACGGCGAGGACTGAAGCTTTCTTT. Translated, it gives CASSFGTARTEAFF.

At least ten counts were recorded for this clonotype. This chain joins TRBV7-2 and TRBJ2-1; 8 bases align to TRBD2. The CDR3 is 15 residues long. CDR1 and CDR2 from the germline V gene are SGHTA and FQGNSA. The J segment lost 10 bases and the V segment lost 4 bases, leaving 12 bases of the junction unmatched. In DNA, the CDR3 is TGTGCCAGCAGCTCCAGCTCCGGGACTAGAGGGGAGCAGTTCTTC. Its protein product is CASSSSSGTRGEQFF.

This clonotype was observed many times. The chain has TRBV30 and TRBJ1-5; no reliable D call. Trimming removed 1 base at V and 6 bases at J, with 7 bases between. Germline V lookup: CDR1 GTSNPN, CDR2 SVGIG (reference sequence). The length of the CDR3 is 12 residues. CDR3 in DNA: TGTGCCTGGAGTGCCCCAACTCAGCCCCAGCATTTT. Protein: CAWSAPTQPQHF.

This clonotype was detected many times. The chain is built from TRBV10-3 and TRBJ2-3; TRBD2 aligns across 12 bases. V lost 6 bases, J lost 2 bases, and 12 bases stayed unmatched. This CDR3 has 18 amino acids. Germline V gene lookup returns CDR1 ENHRY and CDR2 SYGVKD. This chain's CDR3 is CAIRGGLAGPQDTDTQYF. CDR3 in DNA: TGTGCCATCAGAGGAGGACTAGCGGGACCGCAGGACACAGATACGCAGTATTTT.

Only a few counts were recorded for this clonotype. CDR3 sequence: CASSPTTGQDSPLHF. The CDR3 coding sequence is TGTGCCAGCAGCCCGACTACGGGACAGGACTCACCCCTCCACTTT. The V and J genes are TRBV5-4 and TRBJ1-6; TRBD1 matches at 8 bases. Germline CDR1 reads SGHNT; CDR2 reads YYREEE (reference sequence). V lost 4 bases to trimming and J lost 10 bases; unmatched junction nucleotides: 10. The CDR3 sequence is 15 residues long. The full variable domain, in which reference TRBV5-4 and TRBJ1-6 provide the parts outside the CDR3, is ETGVTQSPTHLIKTRGQQVTLRCSSQSGHNTVSWYQQALGQGPQFIFQYYREEENGRGNFPPRFSGLQFPNYSSELNVNALELDDSALYLCASSPTTGQDSPLHFGNGTRLTVT.

This clonotype has more than one count but fewer than ten. V usage is TRBV14 and J usage is TRBJ2-2; D is unresolved. Germline CDR1 SGHDN, CDR2 FVKESK. The CDR3 has 13 residues. V was trimmed by 0 bases and J by 8 bases, leaving 7 bases between them. The CDR3 sequence: CASSQDYVGELFF. CDR3 nucleotides: TGTGCCAGCAGCCAAGATTATGTAGGGGAGCTGTTTTTT. Based on the CDR3 plus reference TRBV14 and TRBJ2-2, the full variable domain is EAGVTQFPSHSVIEKGQTVTLRCDPISGHDNLYWYRRVMGKEIKFLLHFVKESKQDESGMPNNRFLAERTGGTYSTLKVQPAELEDSGVYFCASSQDYVGELFFGEGSRLTVL.

The table lists this clonotype with many counts. The chain has TRBV28 and TRBJ2-1; 10 nucleotides line up with TRBD2. Germline assignment: CDR1 MDHEN and CDR2 SYDVKM. This CDR3 is built from 16 residues. The junction had 13 bases not matched to a gene; V was cut back by 8 bases and J by 6 bases. The CDR3 DNA is TGTGCCAGCCGACCAGCGGGAGGGCCCAGTGGCAATGAGCAGTTCTTC. It yields the protein CASRPAGGPSGNEQFF.

On this clonotype itself: Since a much larger clone is just one base distant, this may be a read error. The J gene is TRBJ2-1, the V gene TRBV30; D possibly corresponds to TRBD2 (5 bases). Germline V gene sequence: CDR1 GTSNPN, CDR2 SVGIG (reference sequence). The CDR3 extends over 16 amino acids. For the CDR3, the DNA is TGTGCCTGGAGAACAAGCGGCCCGCACTCCTACGATGAGCAGTTCTTC. Protein product: CAWRTSGPHSYDEQFF.

This chain connects TRBV18 to TRBJ2-3; no reliable D call. CDR3 length equals 17 residues. Germline assignment: CDR1 KGHSH and CDR2 LQKENI. The V end was cut by 1 base, the J end by 0 bases, with 14 bases between. The CDR3 DNA reads as TGTGCCAGCTCACCACTAATCGGAGCCCTTAGCACAGATACGCAGTATTTT. This encodes CASSPLIGALSTDTQYF.

In its sample, this clonotype was seen many times. The chain has TRBV28 and TRBJ1-1, with TRBD1 matching 7 bases. With 6 bases clipped from V and 7 bases from J, the junction kept 5 bases outside the gene matches. The CDR3 totals 12 residues. Germline V gene lookup returns CDR1 MDHEN and CDR2 SYDVKM. Written as DNA, the CDR3 is TGTGCCAGCAGACAGGGACAGCTTGAAGCTTTCTTT. Translation gives CASRQGQLEAFF.

This clonotype was counted ten times or more. This chain connects TRBV7-2 to TRBJ2-7, with 8 bases fitting TRBD1. The trim removed 2 bases at V and 3 bases at J, leaving 6 bases unmatched. The CDR3 loop spans 15 amino acids. Germline CDR1 SGHTA, CDR2 FQGNSA. CDR3 nucleotide sequence: TGTGCCAGCAGCTTAACCGGGACAGGACACTACGAGCAGTACTTC. It translates to CASSLTGTGHYEQYF.

This clonotype was seen repeatedly, ten times or more. The CDR3 loop reads CASSLRFQETQYF. The CDR3 nucleotides read TGTGCCAGCAGCTTAAGGTTTCAAGAGACCCAGTACTTC. The J gene is TRBJ2-5, the V gene TRBV11-2; D is unclear. Germline-derived CDR1 and CDR2 are SGHAT and FQNNGV. Trimming took off 2 bases at V and 2 bases at J, with 6 bases between the two ends. The CDR3 sequence is 13 residues long.

Many counts were recorded for this clonotype. The chain is built from TRBV5-1 and TRBJ2-3, with D possibly being TRBD1 (7 bases). Trimming removed 4 bases from V and 2 bases from J, with 11 bases in between. Germline lookup yields CDR1 SGHRS and CDR2 YFSETQ. The CDR3 covers 14 residues. The CDR3 loop is CASSAGQITDTQYF. CDR3 nucleotides: TGCGCCAGCAGCGCGGGACAGATCACAGATACGCAGTATTTT.

There are many counts of this clonotype. This chain joins TRBV5-1 and TRBJ2-7; D is tentatively TRBD1 or TRBD2 (5 bases each). Trimming cost V 1 base and J 2 bases, with 19 bases left between them. This CDR3 region has 17 residues. Germline assignment: CDR1 SGHRS and CDR2 YFSETQ. In nucleotides, the CDR3 is TGCGCCAGCAGCTTGTCGGGGCCGGGATCTCATCCCTACGAGCAGTACTTC. This translates into CASSLSGPGSHPYEQYF.

The sample holds many counts of this clonotype. V usage is TRBV5-5 and J usage is TRBJ2-7; D is unclear. CDR3 length: 13 residues. Looked up from germline, CDR1 is SGHKS and CDR2 is YYEKEE (reference sequence). Trimming left V 0 bases short and J 2 bases short, with 6 bases between. CDR3 sequence (DNA): TGTGCCAGCAGCTTGGGCTATGCCTACGAGCAGTACTTC. Translating gives CASSLGYAYEQYF.